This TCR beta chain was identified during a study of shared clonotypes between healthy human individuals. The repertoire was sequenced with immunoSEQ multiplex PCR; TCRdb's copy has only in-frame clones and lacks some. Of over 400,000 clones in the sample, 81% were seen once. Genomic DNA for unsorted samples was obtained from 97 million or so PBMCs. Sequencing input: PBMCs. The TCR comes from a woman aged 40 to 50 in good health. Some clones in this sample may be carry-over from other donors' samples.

CDR3 nucleotides: TGTGCCAGCAGCTTCGAGTTCTCTATCCGCAATTACGAGCAGTACTTC. This encodes CASSFEFSIRNYEQYF. The rearrangement joins TRBV7-3 to TRBJ2-7, with D hard to call. The CDR3 totals 16 residues. Germline CDR1 and CDR2: SGHTA and FQGTGA. With 3 bases removed from V and 4 bases from J, the gap between germline ends came to 19 bases.